The rows below give T cell receptor beta chains drawn from one sample of a study of regulatory T cells in long-lasting Graves disease. TCRdb analysed the multiplex PCR reads with MiXCR anew, one entry per CDR3 protein. The repertoire includes approximately 540,000 distinct CDR3 sequences, 12% of them detected once, and roughly 8.9% sits in the top ten. The sample also formed part of further work on T cells in Graves' hyperthyroidism and ophthalmopathy.

The specimen was peripheral blood mononuclear cells (PBMCs), collected at new diagnosis, from a patient treated with antithyroid drugs. The receptors here all came from a woman aged 25 to 39 with Graves disease. CDR3s include the opening cysteine and the closing phenylalanine or tryptophan. The order of the fields is J gene, V gene, CDR3 protein.

TRBJ2-2 | TRBV11-3 | CASSFELGTSLTPGELFF
TRBJ2-5 | TRBV7-3 | CASAAYLQETQYF
TRBJ2-3 | TRBV11-2 | CASSDLTSFGDTQYF
TRBJ1-2 | TRBV19 | CASSPAPTGIGGYTF
TRBJ2-6 | TRBV12-3/TRBV12-4 | CASSLGRPGANVLTF
TRBJ2-5 | TRBV29-1 | CSVGTGGYQETQYF
TRBJ2-2 | TRBV6-5 | CASSYRLAVNTGELFF
TRBJ2-7 | TRBV29-1 | CSVLTYQGRNSYEQYF
TRBJ2-5 | TRBV20-1 | CSARDDREREGPRVAETQYF
TRBJ1-1 | TRBV18 | CASSPQGPEAFF
TRBJ2-2 | TRBV27 | CASSFAAGTGELFF
TRBJ2-1 | TRBV12-3/TRBV12-4 | CASSSPSKGGQFF
TRBJ2-7 | TRBV9 | CASSVGGGAYEQYF
TRBJ1-3 | TRBV4-1 | CASSHLTTRGNTIYF
TRBJ2-2 | TRBV6-4 | CASRGWGLGTGELFF
TRBJ2-1 | TRBV3-1 | CASSQDFMGGSYNEQFF
TRBJ1-2 | TRBV6-1 | CASSSYRGLSYGYTF
TRBJ1-1 | TRBV27 | CASSLSNPTEAFF
TRBJ1-6 | TRBV2 | CASSAPLLWWPLHF
TRBJ1-4 | TRBV6-2/TRBV6-3 | CASSERATNEKLFF
TRBJ2-5 | TRBV28 | CASSLLAGARETQYF
TRBJ1-4 | TRBV5-1 | CASSRDTTNEKLFF
TRBJ2-1 | TRBV27 | CASSTWSYNEQFF
TRBJ1-6 | TRBV5-5 | CASSLEFGRRNSPLHF
TRBJ1-1 | TRBV10-2 | CASGRRALEIEAFF
TRBJ1-5 | TRBV6-1 | CASTPTVSGGPQHF
TRBJ1-1 | TRBV19 | CASSATRDRALAFF
TRBJ1-5 | TRBV13 | CASSSHNQPQHF
TRBJ1-4 | TRBV10-2 | CASSARTGNEKLFF
TRBJ1-4 | TRBV2 | CASSVGGAINEKLFF
TRBJ2-1 | TRBV28 | CASSLLRGRDPQFF
TRBJ2-7 | TRBV3-1 | CASSQEAGGYEQYF
TRBJ2-7 | TRBV2 | CASSENGPYEQYF
TRBJ2-1 | TRBV27 | CASSLPGRPGRSYNEQFF
TRBJ1-5 | TRBV10-3 | CAISSGTVSNQPQHF
TRBJ2-7 | TRBV6-1 | CASSLRKTSAAYEQYF